This T cell receptor (beta chain) is from a study of CD8 T cells in Susac syndrome. Germline values: CDR1 MNHNS, CDR2 SASEGT. With 4 bases removed from V and 3 bases from J, the gap between germline ends came to 36 bases. There are 22 residues in the CDR3. Reverse transcription of about 0.45 to 1 ug RNA used random hexamers. One entry per CDR3 protein results from TCRdb running MiXCR on the immunoSEQ multiplex PCR reads. Of approximately 120,000 distinct CDR3 sequences in the sample, 85% to 95% were seen once. The TCR comes from a human donor in good health. The chain employs TRBV6-1 and TRBJ2-5; TRBD2 is a possible D gene (6 bases). The specimen sequenced was CD8+ T cells from PBMCs. CDR3 DNA sequence: TGTGCCAGCAGTGGTCTACAAGGCGGGGACGGGGCAAGGTTGATGGGTAAAGAGACCCAGTACTTC. Translation: CASSGLQGGDGARLMGKETQYF.